The clone carrying this TCR beta chain occurred many times. Its target is not known. This record comes from a study of breast tumors, draining lymph nodes, adjacent tissues. Points from the study as a whole: Data only fit, rather than demonstrated, lymph node origin of most tumor T cells. Tumor repertoires ranked between lymph nodes and nontumor tissue in diversity, with V and J gene preferences. Data fit most tumor T cells coming from lymph node, expanding in tumor.

The germline V gene has CDR1 SEHNR and CDR2 FQNEAQ (reference sequence). Trimming took 2 bases from V and 2 from J; bases not matched to a gene: 3. The CDR3 extends over 16 amino acids. TCRdb re-analysed the multiplex PCR reads in MiXCR, keeping a single row per CDR3 protein. Of 250,000 or so distinct CDR3 sequences in the sample, 30% were seen once. Samples came from axillary lymph nodes draining the breast cancer. The chain links TRBV7-9 to TRBJ2-1, with 10 nucleotides matching TRBD2. The specimen sequenced was axillary lymph node tissue. The origin of this receptor is a female donor with breast cancer. Some clones in this sample may be carry-over from other donors' samples. CDR3 in DNA: TGTGCCAGCAGCTTAACTAGCGGGGTGACCTACAATGAGCAGTTCTTC. Protein sequence: CASSLTSGVTYNEQFF.